Included here is one T cell receptor beta chain sequence, with context. No antigen is known for it. The CDR3 runs to 15 residues. V was shortened by 0 bases and J by 5 bases, with 14 bases between the two germline ends. From germline, CDR1 is SGHKS and CDR2 YYEKEE (reference sequence). Using immunoSEQ multiplex PCR, the repertoire was profiled, and TCRdb retains in-frame clones only, with some absent. The repertoire has some 110,000 clones, 80% to 90% of them found once; the top ten carry around 9%. The data were taken from a study of T cell responses to AZD1222 COVID-19 vaccine. General study results and limits: The donors showed a predominance of white British ancestry and of females, with possible underestimation of clonal diversity.

The TCR was taken from an adult in good health. The sequencing here drew on peripheral blood, taken on day 0 of AZD1222 vaccination. This rearrangement joins TRBV5-5 to TRBJ1-1; D unclear. The CDR3 region is CASSLARISRTEAFF. The CDR3 DNA reads as TGTGCCAGCAGCTTGGCCAGAATATCAAGGACTGAAGCTTTCTTT.